The rows below give T cell receptor beta chains drawn from one sample of a study of neurological immune-mediated disorders. TCRdb re-called the 5' RACE reads with MiXCR, one entry per CDR3 protein. Of tens of thousands of distinct CDR3 sequences in the sample, under 20% were seen once. Sequenced: PBMCs. The receptors derive from a woman in her 40s in good health. CDR3s include the opening cysteine and the closing phenylalanine or tryptophan.

>TRBV5-1
CASSSIAGTSVDNEQFF
>TRBV6-5
CASSQDRGSSYNSPLHF
>TRBV28
CASSLLQGVTYGYTF
>TRBV4-3
CASSQDVSVNYGYTF
>TRBV5-6
CASSSGTAYGYTF
>TRBV9
CASSFRTGSTEAFF
>TRBV18
CASSPTWGIRETQYF
>TRBV7-3
CASSLGGSPPSGANVLTF
>TRBV5-1
CASSSRPTGGEYTDTQYF
>TRBV10-3
CAMSQGGDTGELFF
>TRBV7-2
CASSYSSSPLHF
>TRBV9
CASSVGSGHTDTQYF
>TRBV12-3/TRBV12-4
CASSLTQLGGTDTQYF
>TRBV2
CASSEESGTGGEKLFF
>TRBV7-2
CASSLVLLAEQYF
>TRBV18
CASSPPGQGFYEQFF
>TRBV5-1
CASSAGAGSGNTIYF
>TRBV24-1
CATSDPGQGYNEQFF
>TRBV7-2
CASSLTSGDTDTQYF
>TRBV2
CASYEGGWEKLFF
>TRBV7-9
CASSQGLRGTEAFF
>TRBV12-3/TRBV12-4
CASSLSWAGDQETQYF
>TRBV5-1
CASSLVVAGANGELFF
>TRBV10-2
CASSADRGRFETQYF
>TRBV7-9
CDSSLMKGAAEAFF
>TRBV6-2/TRBV6-3
CASSYARLGRNEQFF
>TRBV12-3/TRBV12-4
CASRFTYGYGYTF
>TRBV2
CASRMDGTTGELFF
>TRBV20-1
CSARDPGSGHYNEQFF